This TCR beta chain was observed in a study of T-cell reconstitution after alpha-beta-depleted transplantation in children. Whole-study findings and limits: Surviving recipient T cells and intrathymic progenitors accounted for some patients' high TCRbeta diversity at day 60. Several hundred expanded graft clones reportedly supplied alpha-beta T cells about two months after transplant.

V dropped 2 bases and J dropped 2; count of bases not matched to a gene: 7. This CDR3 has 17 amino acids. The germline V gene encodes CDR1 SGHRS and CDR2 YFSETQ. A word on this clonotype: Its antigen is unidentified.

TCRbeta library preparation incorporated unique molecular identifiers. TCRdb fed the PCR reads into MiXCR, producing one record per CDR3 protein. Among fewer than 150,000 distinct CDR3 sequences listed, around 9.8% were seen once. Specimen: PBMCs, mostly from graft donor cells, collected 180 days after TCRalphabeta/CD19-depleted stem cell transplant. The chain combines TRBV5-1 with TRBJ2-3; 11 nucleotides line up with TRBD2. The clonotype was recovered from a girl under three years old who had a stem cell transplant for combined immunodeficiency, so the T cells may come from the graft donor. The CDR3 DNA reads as TGCGCCAGCAGCTTCGGGACGGGACTAGCGGCCACAGATACGCAGTATTTT. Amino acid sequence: CASSFGTGLAATDTQYF.